Reported below is one T cell receptor (beta chain). This sample stems from a study of brain T cells in children with intractable seizures. Measured with immunoSEQ multiplex PCR; TCRdb has only the in-frame clones, and not every one. This sample has 100,000 to 120,000 clones, with 90% to 95% found just once. Germline-derived CDR1 and CDR2 are DFQATT and SNEGSKA (reference sequence). V shed 3 bases and J shed 0 bases, with 12 bases lying between them. The CDR3 is 14 amino acids. This specimen consisted of peripheral blood, obtained at surgery. The rearrangement joins TRBV20-1 to TRBJ2-7; perhaps D is TRBD1 or TRBD2 (5 bases each). This receptor was taken from a boy in the first two years of life with hemimegalencephaly and intractable seizures. Here the CDR3 reads CSASGDPSSYEQYF. Written as DNA, the CDR3 is TGCAGTGCTAGTGGGGACCCGAGCTCCTACGAGCAGTACTTC.